This TCR beta chain derives from a study of CD8+ T cells in alopecia areata. Treatment given: oral pan-JAK inhibitor, 5-10 mg twice daily. This clone has more than one count but fewer than ten. The same CDR3 also results from other DNA sequences found in this sample. The sequencing template was cDNA reverse transcribed from extracted RNA. Only in-frame clones appear in the TCRdb table, and some are missing; sequencing was by immunoSEQ multiplex PCR. The sample has about 180,000 clones, roughly 46% seen once. Trimming removed 2 bases at V and 6 bases at J, with 2 bases between. Germline V gene sequence: CDR1 MNHEY, CDR2 SMNVEV (reference sequence). There are 11 residues in the CDR3.

The sequencing here drew on CD8+ T cells sorted from blood, taken at approximately week 52, from a patient treated with tofacitinib. This clonotype was sampled from a human donor with alopecia areata. V gene TRBV27 combines with J gene TRBJ2-1; D remains unclear. CDR3 DNA: TGTGCCAGCAGTTTAGCCAATGAGCAGTTCTTC. Protein product: CASSLANEQFF.